The text below deals with one TCR beta chain. These data come from a study of PD-L1 blockade in urothelial cancer. Study overall: Across blood samples, T cells had a median count of 141,255.

Data came from immunoSEQ multiplex PCR; TCRdb stores just in-frame clones and leaves some out. The sample yields more than 45,000 clones, around 89% seen once. The V gene end was trimmed by 4 bases and the J gene end by 14 bases; junction bases not matched to a gene: 12. The CDR3 loop spans 14 amino acids. Germline assignment: CDR1 SNHLY and CDR2 FYNNEI. The clonotype originates from a man older than 75 with urothelial cancer. The sample in question was PBMCs, obtained around atezolizumab (anti-PD-L1) treatment. This chain uses TRBV2 with TRBJ2-1; 9 bases align to TRBD1. This CDR3 is CASSGGQGYGYEFF. The CDR3 bases are TGTGCCAGCAGTGGGGGACAGGGCTATGGTTATGAGTTCTTC.